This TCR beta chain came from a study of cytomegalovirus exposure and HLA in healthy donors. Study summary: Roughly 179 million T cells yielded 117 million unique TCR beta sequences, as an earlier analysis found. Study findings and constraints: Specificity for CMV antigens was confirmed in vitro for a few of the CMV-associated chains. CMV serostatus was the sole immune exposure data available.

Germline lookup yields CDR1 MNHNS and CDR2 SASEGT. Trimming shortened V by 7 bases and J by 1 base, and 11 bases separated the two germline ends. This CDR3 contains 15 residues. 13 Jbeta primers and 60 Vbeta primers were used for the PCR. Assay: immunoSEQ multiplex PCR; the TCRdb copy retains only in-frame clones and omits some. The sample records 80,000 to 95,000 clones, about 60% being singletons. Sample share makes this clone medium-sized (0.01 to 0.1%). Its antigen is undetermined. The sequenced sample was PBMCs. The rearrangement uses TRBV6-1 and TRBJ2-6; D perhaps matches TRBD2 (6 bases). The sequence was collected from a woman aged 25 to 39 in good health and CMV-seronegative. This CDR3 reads CASISGGSGANVLTF. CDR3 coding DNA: TGTGCCAGCATCAGTGGGGGGTCTGGGGCCAACGTCCTGACTTTC.